The entry that follows covers one T cell receptor (beta chain) sequence. The data originate from a study of blood T cells in healthy people across ages. Primers used in a second PCR of about 6 to 12 cycles were a sample-barcoded 5' primer and a J-beta primer mix. TCRdb recomputed calls from the 5' RACE reads with MiXCR, one row per CDR3 protein. The data contain 650,000 to 1,000,000 distinct CDR3 sequences, 46% of them seen just once; the ten biggest clones take up 15% to 20%. Each donor's blood draw was roughly 10 milliliters of peripheral blood. Germline CDR1 reads SQVTM; CDR2 reads ANQGSEA. This CDR3 is built from 14 residues. Trimming cost V 7 bases and J 7 bases; bases outside gene matches: 12.

The rearrangement uses TRBV29-1 and TRBJ2-1; TRBD2 matches 8 bases. This TCR came from a man older than 75 in good health. The sample taken for sequencing was blood. This CDR3 is CSAEEAGAGNEQFF. The CDR3 nucleotides read TGCAGCGCGGAGGAAGCGGGAGCCGGGAATGAGCAGTTCTTC.